This TCR beta chain was captured by sequencing in a study of human T cells and chemical hapten exposure. At the level of the study: Minor volume differences among pooled libraries chiefly drove per-sample TCR yield variation.

Findings and caveats of the study: TCRs above 1 in 1000 frequency did not change with DPC sensitization.

This clonotype was seen a handful of times. No antigen is known for it. This CDR3 comprises 16 residues. V gave up 1 base and J gave up 0 bases, with 10 bases separating them. Germline CDR1 is SGHAT and CDR2 is FQNNGV. From whole blood left unfractionated, total RNA was extracted. In the original workflow: Samples contained a median of roughly 100,000 TCRs, with a range of 23,224 to 690,600. A single record per CDR3 protein comes from TCRdb applying MiXCR to the 5' RACE reads. TCRdb, not the original authors, processed these V and J calls. The sample holds roughly 110,000 distinct CDR3 sequences; approximately 20% are singletons and the top ten take around 2.7%.

This TCR was recovered from a human donor in good health. The chain recombines TRBV11-2 with TRBJ2-1; TRBD2 might be the D (5 bases). CDR3 DNA sequence: TGTGCCAGCAGCTTAGGTTATGGAGGCTCCTACAATGAGCAGTTCTTC. It is translated as CASSLGYGGSYNEQFF.